This T cell receptor (beta chain) was retrieved from a study of blood T cells in healthy people across ages. A remark on this clonotype: At one boundary the junction diverges from the germline segment, which might be a read error.

CDR3 length equals 13 residues. CDR1 and CDR2 (germline): MNHEY, SVGEGT. With a J-beta primer mix and a sample-barcoded 5' primer, a second PCR ran about 7 to 12 cycles. MiXCR, run by TCRdb on the 5' RACE reads, gives a single entry per CDR3 protein. The sample holds roughly 800,000 distinct CDR3 sequences; 58% are singletons and the top ten take roughly 22%. The source is a man younger than 45 in good health. J is TRBJ2-1 and V is TRBV6-2 or TRBV6-3; possible D gene TRBD1, 6 bases. What was sequenced was blood. This CDR3 is CACSKDSYNEQFF. Written as DNA, the CDR3 is TGTGCCTGCAGCAAGGACAGCTACAATGAGCAGTTCTTC.